This entry lists 12 T cell receptor beta chains sequenced from one sample in a study of cytomegalovirus exposure and HLA in healthy donors. PCR involved 60 Vbeta and 13 Jbeta primers. TCRdb's table, derived via immunoSEQ multiplex PCR, lists solely in-frame clones and lacks some. This table has about 140,000 clones, 70% to 80% appearing once. The sequenced sample consisted of PBMCs. These receptors were obtained from a woman aged 45-65 years in good health and CMV-seropositive.

The chain's CDR3 is CASSSGGNEKLFF. CDR3 in DNA: TGCGCCAGCAGCTCAGGGGGTAATGAAAAACTGTTTTTT. V and J are TRBV5-1 and TRBJ1-4; 7 nucleotides agree with TRBD1. V lost 3 bases and J lost 4; bases outside the gene matches: 0. CDR1 is SGHRS and CDR2 is YFSETQ in the germline V gene. CDR3 size: 13 residues.

This clone was found once. Compared with germline, one end of the junction differs, possibly owing to a read error. The sample contains more than one DNA sequence encoding this CDR3. The CDR3 region is CASSDREGTDTQYF. DNA of the CDR3: TGTGCCAGCAGCGACAGGGAAGGCACGGATACGCAGTATTTT. The chain employs TRBV2 and TRBJ2-3; 7 positions match TRBD1. Germline CDR1 and CDR2: SNHLY and FYNNEI. The CDR3 runs 14 residues.

V and J are TRBV6-5 and TRBJ2-2, with 8 bases matching TRBD2. CDR3 length: 15 amino acids. Germline V gene lookup returns CDR1 MNHEY and CDR2 SVGAGI. Trimming cost V 4 bases and J 5 bases; bases outside gene matches: 6. The DNA of the CDR3 is TGTGCCAGCAGTTCTACTAGCGGAAGAACCGGGGAGCTGTTTTTT. Its translation: CASSSTSGRTGELFF.

The chain is built from TRBV6-5 and TRBJ2-2; D gene unclear. This CDR3 comprises 14 residues. Per germline, CDR1 MNHEY and CDR2 SVGAGI. Trimming left V 2 bases short and J 7 bases short, with 11 bases between. This chain's CDR3 is CASSYQLPGGELFF. DNA for the CDR3: TGTGCCAGCAGTTACCAACTCCCCGGCGGGGAGCTGTTTTTT.

This clone was counted a single time. The chain joins TRBV2 to TRBJ1-4; 7 bases align to TRBD1. This CDR3 region has 14 residues. The V and J ends lost 6 bases and 10 bases, in that order; junction bases with no gene match: 11. The germline V gene encodes CDR1 SNHLY and CDR2 FYNNEI. The CDR3 region has the DNA TGTGCCAGCAGGGAGAAAGACCAGGGGGGAAAACTGTTTTTT. It specifies CASREKDQGGKLFF.

CDR3: CASSWVGGQGAIFDGYTF. In DNA, the CDR3 is TGCGCCAGCAGCTGGGTTGGAGGACAGGGGGCGATTTTCGATGGCTACACCTTC. The chain recombines TRBV5-1 with TRBJ1-2, with 11 bases aligning to TRBD1. The junction had 16 bases not matched to a gene; V was cut back by 3 bases and J by 6 bases. The CDR3 has 18 amino acids. The germline gives CDR1 SGHRS, CDR2 YFSETQ.

The chain uses TRBV5-1 and TRBJ2-5, with TRBD1 matching over 8 bases. This CDR3 region has 15 residues. Germline V gene sequence: CDR1 SGHRS, CDR2 YFSETQ. V dropped 2 bases and J dropped 1; count of bases not matched to a gene: 4. CDR3: CASSLQGGRQETQYF. DNA of the CDR3: TGCGCCAGCAGCTTACAGGGGGGACGCCAAGAGACCCAGTACTTC.

The V call is TRBV19, the J call TRBJ1-5; TRBD1 matches 9 bases. In germline, CDR1 is LNHDA, CDR2 SQIVND (reference sequence). V gave up 6 bases and J gave up 3 bases; unmatched junction bases: 9. There are 16 residues in the CDR3. The CDR3 sequence: CASRNRGRGDNQPQHF. The CDR3 DNA reads TGTGCCAGTAGAAACAGGGGGCGAGGTGACAATCAGCCCCAGCATTTT.

The chain is built from TRBV6-1 and TRBJ2-2, with TRBD1 identical over 8 bases. The CDR3 sequence is 15 residues long. The ends lost 8 bases at V and 5 bases at J; junction bases unmatched: 10. Looked up from germline, CDR1 is MNHNS and CDR2 is SASEGT. CDR3 amino acids: CASQNDRGWTGELFF. For the CDR3, the DNA is TGTGCCAGCCAAAACGACAGGGGTTGGACCGGGGAGCTGTTTTTT.

V usage is TRBV30 and J usage is TRBJ2-5, with 7 nucleotides matching TRBD2. The V and J ends lost 1 base and 9 bases, in that order; junction bases with no gene match: 5. The CDR3 contains 12 residues. Germline CDR1 reads GTSNPN; CDR2 reads SVGIG (reference sequence). The CDR3 DNA sequence: TGTGCCTGGAGTGCGACTAGCCGGCCCCAGTACTTC. Residues: CAWSATSRPQYF.

This clone occurred once. V and J are TRBV28 and TRBJ2-2; 7 nucleotides align to TRBD1. V gave up 3 bases and J gave up 3 bases; unmatched junction bases: 4. The CDR3 is made up of 15 amino acids. Germline V CDR1 and CDR2: MDHEN, SYDVKM. The CDR3 reads CASSLTGQYTGELFF. For the CDR3, the DNA is TGTGCCAGCAGTTTGACAGGGCAATACACCGGGGAGCTGTTTTTT.

The V gene is TRBV28, the J gene TRBJ1-2; D is possibly TRBD1 (5 bases). The V and J ends lost 4 bases and 8 bases respectively, with 23 bases between them. This CDR3 has 16 amino acids. Germline lookup yields CDR1 MDHEN and CDR2 SYDVKM. Here the CDR3 DNA reads TGTGCCAGCAGTTCGATTTACTACGACAGTTCGGGCGGCTACACCTTC. This sequence encodes CASSSIYYDSSGGYTF.